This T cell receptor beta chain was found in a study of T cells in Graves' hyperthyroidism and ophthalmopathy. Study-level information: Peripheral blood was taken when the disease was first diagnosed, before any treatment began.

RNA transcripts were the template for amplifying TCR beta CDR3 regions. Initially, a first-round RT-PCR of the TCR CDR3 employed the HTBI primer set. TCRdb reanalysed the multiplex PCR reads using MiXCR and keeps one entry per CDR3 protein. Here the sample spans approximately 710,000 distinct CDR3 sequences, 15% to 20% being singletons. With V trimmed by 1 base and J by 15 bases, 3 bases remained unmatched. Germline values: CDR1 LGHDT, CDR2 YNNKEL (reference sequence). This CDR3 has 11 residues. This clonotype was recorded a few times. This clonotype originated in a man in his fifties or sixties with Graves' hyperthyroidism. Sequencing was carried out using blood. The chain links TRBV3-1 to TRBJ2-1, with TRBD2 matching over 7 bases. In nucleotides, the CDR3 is TGTGCCAGCAGCCAAGGACTAGCTCCGTTCTTC. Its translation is CASSQGLAPFF.